The clone carrying this T cell receptor beta chain was counted only a few times. This entry is derived from a study of blood T cell repertoires in COVID-19. At the level of the study: Acute and convalescent COVID-19 samples came from the United States, Italy and Spain. Nucleic acid was either cDNA or gDNA, and it came from T cells, B-cell-depleted T cells, or PBMCs.

Per germline, CDR1 SGHTA and CDR2 FQGNSA. Trimming stripped 0 bases from V and 9 bases from J, with 17 bases between. The CDR3 totals 15 residues. Authors' methods: Amplification from reference gene primers served as the basis for estimated nucleated cell counts. The protocol was immunoSEQ multiplex PCR, while the TCRdb copy is restricted to in-frame clones and leaves out a portion. V and J calls and clone size follow that table, whereas D and trimming were derived from the DNA. This table holds under 300,000 clones, more than 75% found once. This chain joins TRBV7-2 and TRBJ1-2; D unresolved. The TCR was taken from a woman between 70 and 85 years old with active or convalescent COVID-19. The sequencing sample was made of peripheral blood. The CDR3 nucleotides read TGTGCCAGCAGCTTAGCCACAGCATTCGACACACGCTACACCTTC. Protein product: CASSLATAFDTRYTF.